The 6 T cell receptor beta chains presented below share a single source sample, sequenced in a study of molecular identifiers for immune sequencing clone quantification (dated by TCRdb to 2017 to 2018). Library preparation was by PCR. Sequenced using a NextSeq 500. TCRdb reanalyzed the raw reads on its own, using fastp at Q25 for trimming and MiXCR for clone calling, and kept in-frame beta chains. One record per CDR3 amino acid sequence lists the most common genes and DNA. Counted in this sample were 97,000 or so distinct CDR3 sequences; around 24% of them appeared once. The ten largest account for 0.94% of the sample. Sequences were obtained from naive CD8+ T cells from blood, with Jurkat cell RNA spiked in. This sample's cell subset or site label indicates: FACS-sorted CD8+CD4-CCR7+CD45RA+ naive T cells. The receptors stem from a human donor in good health. Some libraries in this study had Jurkat cell RNA spiked in.

This clonotype was counted many times. The genes are TRBV30 and TRBJ2-7; 8 positions match TRBD1. The ends lost 2 bases at V and 5 bases at J; junction bases unmatched: 5. There are 13 residues in the CDR3. Germline V gene lookup returns CDR1 GTSNPN and CDR2 SVGIG (reference sequence). The CDR3 DNA reads TGTGCCTGGAGTTACAGGGGGGTCGACGAGCAGTACTTC. This encodes CAWSYRGVDEQYF.

This clonotype was seen ten or more times. This chain uses TRBV7-9 with TRBJ2-2; D ambiguous. Germline values: CDR1 SEHNR, CDR2 FQNEAQ (reference sequence). Trimming removed 4 bases at V and 3 bases at J, with 3 bases between. CDR3 size: 12 residues. In nucleotides, the CDR3 is TGTGCCAGCAGCTACCACACCGGGGAGCTGTTTTTT. It is translated as CASSYHTGELFF.

This clonotype was counted at least ten times. V gene TRBV4-1 combines with J gene TRBJ2-3, with TRBD2 identical over 9 bases. CDR3 size: 19 residues. V was pared by 2 bases and J by 5 bases, with 17 bases of the junction left unmatched. From germline, CDR1 is MGHRA and CDR2 YSYEKL. The CDR3 protein is CASSQQQGRGGRVRDTQYF. The DNA for the CDR3 is TGCGCCAGCAGCCAACAGCAGGGGCGGGGGGGCCGTGTGAGAGATACGCAGTATTTT.

Concerning this clonotype: A much more abundant neighbour one base away suggests this may be a read error. The rearrangement joins TRBV5-3 to TRBJ1-1; no definite D call. TRBV5-3 counts as an open reading frame of uncertain function. Between the trimmed V and J ends, which lost 8 bases and 4 bases, there was a span of 18 bases. There are 14 residues in the CDR3. The DNA of the CDR3 is TGTGCCAGCAGCCCTCAGAGGAATGGCACTGAAGCTTTCTTT. Its protein is CASSPQRNGTEAFF.

This clonotype was seen only a few times. This chain links TRBV12-3 or TRBV12-4 with TRBJ1-2; 7 bases line up with TRBD1. Trimming took 4 bases from V and 8 from J; bases not matched to a gene: 7. The CDR3 totals 13 residues. The CDR3 DNA sequence: TGTGCCAGCAGTTCCTCAGGGGGAGTGGGCTACACCTTC. It codes for CASSSSGGVGYTF.

In its sample, this clonotype was seen many times. The rearrangement uses TRBV6-2 or TRBV6-3 and TRBJ2-3; 12 nucleotides align to TRBD2. Germline V lookup: CDR1 MNHEY, CDR2 SVGEGT. This CDR3 has 17 amino acids. J was trimmed by 2 bases and V by 4 bases; bases with no gene match: 7. This CDR3 is CASSSDGLAGFTDTQYF. In nucleotides, the CDR3 is TGTGCCAGCAGTTCCGACGGACTAGCGGGGTTCACAGATACGCAGTATTTT.